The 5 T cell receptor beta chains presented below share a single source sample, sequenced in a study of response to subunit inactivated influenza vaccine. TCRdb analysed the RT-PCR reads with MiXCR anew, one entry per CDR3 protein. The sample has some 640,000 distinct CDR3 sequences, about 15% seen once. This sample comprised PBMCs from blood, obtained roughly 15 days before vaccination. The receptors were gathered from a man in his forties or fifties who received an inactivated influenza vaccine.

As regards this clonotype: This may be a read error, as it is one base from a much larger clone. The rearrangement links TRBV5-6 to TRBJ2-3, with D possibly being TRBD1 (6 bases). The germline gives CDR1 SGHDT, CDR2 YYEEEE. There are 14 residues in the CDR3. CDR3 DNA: TGTGCCAGCAGCTTGGGGCCAGGGGCGGATACGCAGTGTTTT. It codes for CASSLGPGADTQCF. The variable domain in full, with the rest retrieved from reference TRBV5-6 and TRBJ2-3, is DAGVTQSPTHLIKTRGQQVTLRCSPKSGHDTVSWYQQALGQGPQFIFQYYEEEERQRGNFPDRFSGHQFPNYSSELNVNALLLGDSALYLCASSLGPGADTQCFGPGTRLTVL.

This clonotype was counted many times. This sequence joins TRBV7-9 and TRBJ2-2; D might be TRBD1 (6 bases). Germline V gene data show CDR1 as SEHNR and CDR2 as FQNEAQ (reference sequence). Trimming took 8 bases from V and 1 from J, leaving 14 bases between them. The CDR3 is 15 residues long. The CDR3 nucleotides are TGTGCCAGCGGCTACAACAGGGTGAACACCGGGGAGCTGTTTTTT. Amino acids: CASGYNRVNTGELFF.

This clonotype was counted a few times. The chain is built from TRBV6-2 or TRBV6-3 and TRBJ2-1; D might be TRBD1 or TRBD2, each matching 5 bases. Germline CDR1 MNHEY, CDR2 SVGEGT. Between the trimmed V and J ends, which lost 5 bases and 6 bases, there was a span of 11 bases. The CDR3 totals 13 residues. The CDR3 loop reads CASSQGTTNEQFF. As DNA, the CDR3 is TGTGCCAGCAGTCAAGGGACCACCAATGAGCAGTTCTTC.

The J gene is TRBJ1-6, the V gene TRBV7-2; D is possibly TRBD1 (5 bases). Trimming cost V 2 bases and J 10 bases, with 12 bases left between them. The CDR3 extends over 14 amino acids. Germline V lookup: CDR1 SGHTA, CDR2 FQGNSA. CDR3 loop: CASSLQGLRSPLHF. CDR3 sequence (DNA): TGTGCCAGCAGCTTACAGGGCCTTAGGTCACCCCTCCACTTT.

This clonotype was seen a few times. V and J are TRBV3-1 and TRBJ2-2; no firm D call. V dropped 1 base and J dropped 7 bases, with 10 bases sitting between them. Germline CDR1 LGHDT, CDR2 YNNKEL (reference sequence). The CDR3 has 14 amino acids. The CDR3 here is CASSQVAGLGELFF. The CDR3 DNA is TGTGCCAGCAGCCAAGTAGCCGGGCTCGGGGAGCTGTTTTTT.